This T cell receptor beta chain was captured in a study of cytomegalovirus exposure and HLA in healthy donors. The study ran its PCR with 60 Vbeta and 13 Jbeta primers. Some clones are missing from TCRdb's copy, which holds only in-frame ones; the method was immunoSEQ multiplex PCR. The repertoire has under 200,000 clones, roughly 83% of them found once; the top ten carry 0.26%. The germline V gene encodes CDR1 MGHRA and CDR2 YSYEKL. CDR3 length: 16 amino acids. The germline V and J ends were trimmed by 6 bases and 8 bases, with 24 bases remaining between them. Overall study results and limits: In vitro testing confirmed a few CMV-associated chains as specific for CMV antigens. Data from an earlier analysis indicated that most TCR beta V segments were productive either about 87% or about 30% of the time. DRB1 had the most TCR associations and HLA-C the fewest, a later analysis found, with rates varying by HLA locus.

With regard to this clone: Its specificity is unknown.

The chain has TRBV4-1 and TRBJ2-3; D perhaps matches TRBD2 (6 bases). Input material: PBMCs. This TCR came from a boy younger than 18 in good health and CMV-seronegative. CDR3: CASSAGRTTSIVTQYF. Here the CDR3 DNA reads TGCGCCAGCAGTGCTGGAAGGACTACCTCTATCGTTACGCAGTATTTT.